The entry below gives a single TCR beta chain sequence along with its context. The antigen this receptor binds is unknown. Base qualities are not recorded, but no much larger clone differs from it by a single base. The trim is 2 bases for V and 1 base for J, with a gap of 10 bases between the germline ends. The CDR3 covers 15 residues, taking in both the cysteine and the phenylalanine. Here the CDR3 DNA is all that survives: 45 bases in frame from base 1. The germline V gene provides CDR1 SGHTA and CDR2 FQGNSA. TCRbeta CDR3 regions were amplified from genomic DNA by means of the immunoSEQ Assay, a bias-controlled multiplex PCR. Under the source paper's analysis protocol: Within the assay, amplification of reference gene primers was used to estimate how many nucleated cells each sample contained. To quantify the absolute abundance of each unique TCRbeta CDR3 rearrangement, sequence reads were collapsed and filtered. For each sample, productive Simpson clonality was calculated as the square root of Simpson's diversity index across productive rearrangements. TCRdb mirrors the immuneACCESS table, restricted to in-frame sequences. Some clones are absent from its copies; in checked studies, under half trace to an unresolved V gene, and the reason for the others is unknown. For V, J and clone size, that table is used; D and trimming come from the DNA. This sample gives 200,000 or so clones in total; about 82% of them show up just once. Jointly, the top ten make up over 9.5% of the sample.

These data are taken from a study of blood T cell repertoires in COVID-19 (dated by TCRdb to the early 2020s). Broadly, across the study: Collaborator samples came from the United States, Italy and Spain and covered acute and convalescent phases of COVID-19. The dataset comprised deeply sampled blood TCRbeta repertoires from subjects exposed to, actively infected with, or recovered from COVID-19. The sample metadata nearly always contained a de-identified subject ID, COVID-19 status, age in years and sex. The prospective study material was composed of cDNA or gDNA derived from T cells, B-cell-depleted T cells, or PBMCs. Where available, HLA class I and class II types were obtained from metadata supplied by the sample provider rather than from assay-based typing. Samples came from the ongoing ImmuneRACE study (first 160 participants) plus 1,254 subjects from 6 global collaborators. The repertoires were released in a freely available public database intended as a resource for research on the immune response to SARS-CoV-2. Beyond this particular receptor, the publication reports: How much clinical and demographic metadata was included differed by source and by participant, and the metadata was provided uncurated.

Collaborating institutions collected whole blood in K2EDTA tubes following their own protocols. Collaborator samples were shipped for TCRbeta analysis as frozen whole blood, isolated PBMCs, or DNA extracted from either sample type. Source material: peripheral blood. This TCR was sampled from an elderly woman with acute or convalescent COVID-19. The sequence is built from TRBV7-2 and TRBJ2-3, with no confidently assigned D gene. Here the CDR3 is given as CASSLRALRTDTQYF. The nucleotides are TGTGCCAGCAGCTTAAGAGCCTTACGCACAGATACGCAGTATTTT. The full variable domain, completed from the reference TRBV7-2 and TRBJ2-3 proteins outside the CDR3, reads GAGVSQSPSNKVTEKGKDVELRCDPISGHTALYWYRQSLGQGLEFLIYFQGNSAPDKSGLPSDRFSAERTGGSVSTLTIQRTQQEDSAVYLCASSLRALRTDTQYFGPGTRLTVL.